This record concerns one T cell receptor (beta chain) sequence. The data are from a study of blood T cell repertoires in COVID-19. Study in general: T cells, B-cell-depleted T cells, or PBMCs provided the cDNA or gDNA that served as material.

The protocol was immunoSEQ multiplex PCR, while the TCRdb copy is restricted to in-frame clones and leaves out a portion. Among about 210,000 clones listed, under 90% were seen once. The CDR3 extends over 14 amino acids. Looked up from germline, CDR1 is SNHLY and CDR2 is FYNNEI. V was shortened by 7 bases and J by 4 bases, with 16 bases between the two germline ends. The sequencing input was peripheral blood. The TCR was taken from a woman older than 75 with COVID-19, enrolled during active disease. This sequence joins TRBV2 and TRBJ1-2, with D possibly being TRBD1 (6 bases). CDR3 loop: CASKSEQGIYGYTF. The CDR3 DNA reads TGTGCCAGCAAGTCAGAACAGGGAATCTATGGCTACACCTTC.